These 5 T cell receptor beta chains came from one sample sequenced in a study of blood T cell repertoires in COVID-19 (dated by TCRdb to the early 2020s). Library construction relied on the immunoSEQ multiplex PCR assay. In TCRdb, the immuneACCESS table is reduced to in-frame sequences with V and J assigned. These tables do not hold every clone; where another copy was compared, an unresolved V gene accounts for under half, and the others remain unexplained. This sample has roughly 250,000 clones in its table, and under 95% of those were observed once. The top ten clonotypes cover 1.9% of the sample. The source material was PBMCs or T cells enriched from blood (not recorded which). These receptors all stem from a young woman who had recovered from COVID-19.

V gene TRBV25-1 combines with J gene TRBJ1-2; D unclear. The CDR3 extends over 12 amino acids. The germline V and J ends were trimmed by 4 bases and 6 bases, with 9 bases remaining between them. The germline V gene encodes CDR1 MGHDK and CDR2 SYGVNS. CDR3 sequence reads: CASSVPGHGYTF. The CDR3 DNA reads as TGTGCCAGCAGTGTACCTGGGCATGGCTACACCTTC.

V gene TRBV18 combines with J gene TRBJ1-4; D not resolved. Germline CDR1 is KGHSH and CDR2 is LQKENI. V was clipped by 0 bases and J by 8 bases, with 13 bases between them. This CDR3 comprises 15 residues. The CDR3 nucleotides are TGTGCCAGCTCACCACCGGGAGGGCGCGGGGAAAAACTGTTTTTT. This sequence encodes CASSPPGGRGEKLFF.

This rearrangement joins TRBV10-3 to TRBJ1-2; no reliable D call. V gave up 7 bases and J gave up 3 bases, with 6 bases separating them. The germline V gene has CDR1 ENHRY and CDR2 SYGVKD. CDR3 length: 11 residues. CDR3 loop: CAITVYYGYTF. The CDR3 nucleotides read TGTGCCATCACAGTGTACTATGGCTACACCTTC.

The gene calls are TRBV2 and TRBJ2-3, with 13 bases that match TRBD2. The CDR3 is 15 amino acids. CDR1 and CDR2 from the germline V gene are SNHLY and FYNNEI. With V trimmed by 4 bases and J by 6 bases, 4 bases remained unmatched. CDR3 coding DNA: TGTGCCAGCAGTGTCCGGACTAGCGGGAGTGATACGCAGTATTTT. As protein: CASSVRTSGSDTQYF.

The CDR3 DNA reads as TGTGCCACCAGCAGACAGGGGGCTTCGGGTGAAGCTTTCTTT. The encoded protein is CATSRQGASGEAFF. The rearrangement uses TRBV15 and TRBJ1-1, with TRBD1 matching 8 bases. Germline-derived CDR1 and CDR2 are LNHNV and YYDKDF (reference sequence). This CDR3 has 14 amino acids. The V segment lost 2 bases and the J segment 7 bases; nucleotides outside the gene matches: 6.